Listed below are T cell receptor beta chains from one sample, sequenced in a study of blood T cells in healthy people across ages. A single record per CDR3 protein comes from TCRdb applying MiXCR to the 5' RACE reads. The table has hundreds of thousands of distinct CDR3 sequences, roughly 25% seen once. These data were likewise used in another study, on T cells of mothers and their children.

Sequenced sample: blood. These receptors came from a boy younger than 18 in good health. Each CDR3 is given with its conserved first and last residue. The D gene is left open where the match is weak. Size values are once, few and many counts, or a class for expanded clones, and some rows have none.

size,D,J,V,DNA,CDR3
NA,NA,TRBJ2-7,TRBV27,TGTGCCAGCAGTTTATCGGTAGAAACCTCCTACGAGCAGTACTTC,CASSLSVETSYEQYF
few,TRBD2,TRBJ2-2,TRBV28,TGTGCCAGCAGTTTATGGACTAGCGGGAGGGCCGTAAACACCGGGGAGCTGTTTTTT,CASSLWTSGRAVNTGELFF
NA,NA,TRBJ1-4,TRBV7-9,TGTGCCAGCAGCTTAGCGGGAGGACCTAGCGTAAAGGAAAAACTGTTTTTT,CASSLAGGPSVKEKLFF
NA,NA,TRBJ1-2,TRBV4-3,TGCGCCAGCAGCCAAGATGTGCCCAGGGGAGGCTATGGCTACACCTTC,CASSQDVPRGGYGYTF
few,NA,TRBJ2-5,TRBV9,TGTGCCAGCAGCGTTGAGGGATTTCAAGAGACCCAGTACTTC,CASSVEGFQETQYF
NA,TRBD1,TRBJ1-5,TRBV19,TGTGCCAGTAGTCCTCCGGGACAGGTCTGGGGGAGCAATCAGCCCCAGCATTTT,CASSPPGQVWGSNQPQHF
NA,NA,TRBJ1-2,TRBV29-1,TGCAGCGTTGATCCGGGAACTTGGGGCTACACCTTC,CSVDPGTWGYTF
few,TRBD1,TRBJ2-5,TRBV11-2,TGTGCCAGCAGCCTGGGACAGGGTGAGCGTCTGTGGGAGACCCAGTACTTC,CASSLGQGERLWETQYF
NA,NA,TRBJ2-7,TRBV20-1,TGCAGTGCTAGAGGCCAGATCTACGAGCAGTACTTC,CSARGQIYEQYF
few,NA,TRBJ2-5,TRBV7-8,TGTGCCAGCAGCTTAGCGCAGGAATTGACCCAGTACTTC,CASSLAQELTQYF
NA,NA,TRBJ2-1,TRBV7-2,TGTGCCAGCAGCTTTGGGGTTACGGACAATGAGCAGTTCTTC,CASSFGVTDNEQFF
NA,NA,TRBJ2-1,TRBV29-1,TGCAGCGCCCCCGCTGCGTCAACCTACAATGAGCAGTTCTTC,CSAPAASTYNEQFF
NA,TRBD1,TRBJ2-1,TRBV27,TGTGCCAGCAGTCTTCGGTGGGACAGATACACTTCCAGCTCCTACAATGAGCAGTTCTTC,CASSLRWDRYTSSSYNEQFF
NA,TRBD1,TRBJ2-7,TRBV2,TGTGCCAGCAGTGCCCCCGGACAGGGTGATATCTACGAGCAGTACTTC,CASSAPGQGDIYEQYF
NA,TRBD1,TRBJ2-7,TRBV4-1,TGCGCCAGCAGCCAAGTCCCCGGGACAGGGAGCTACGAGCAGTACTTC,CASSQVPGTGSYEQYF
few,NA,TRBJ2-3,TRBV7-3,TGTGCCAGCAGCCCACTAGGGGGGGCAAGCACAGATACGCAGTATTTT,CASSPLGGASTDTQYF
NA,NA,TRBJ2-3,TRBV29-1,TGCAGCGTTAATGATGCCGGGGAACCCACTGGCACAGATACGCAGTATTTT,CSVNDAGEPTGTDTQYF
NA,NA,TRBJ1-1,TRBV6-2/TRBV6-3,TGTGCCAGCAGTTACCGGGGCTGGACTGAAGCTTTCTTT,CASSYRGWTEAFF
few,NA,TRBJ2-5,TRBV7-2,TGTGCCAGCAGCCTGGGACTTCAAATAGAGACCCAGTACTTC,CASSLGLQIETQYF
few,NA,TRBJ2-5,TRBV4-2,TGTGCCAGCAGCCCATCTTTAGGAGTTGAGACCCAGTACTTC,CASSPSLGVETQYF
NA,NA,TRBJ2-3,TRBV29-1,TGCAGCGCTGCGGAGGGGCAGTATTTT,CSAAEGQYF
NA,NA,TRBJ2-1,TRBV7-8,TGTGCCAGCAGCCCCAAGAATGAGCAGTTCTTC,CASSPKNEQFF
NA,NA,TRBJ1-4,TRBV6-5,TGTGCCAGCAGTTACTCGACGGGAGGGGCAACTAATGAAAAACTGTTTTTT,CASSYSTGGATNEKLFF
few,NA,TRBJ2-7,TRBV20-1,TGCAGTGCCGAAGGGACGGGCGAGCAGTACTTC,CSAEGTGEQYF
NA,NA,TRBJ2-7,TRBV5-5,TGTGCCAGCAGCTTGGCCGGAGGAGGGGTCGACGAGCAGTACTTC,CASSLAGGGVDEQYF
few,TRBD2,TRBJ2-7,TRBV10-3,TGTGCCATCAGTGGAGCCCTAGCGGGAGGGAGGTACGAGCAGTACTTC,CAISGALAGGRYEQYF
NA,TRBD1,TRBJ1-6,TRBV7-2,TGTGCCAGCAGCTCCGGGACAGGGACCATCAATTCACCCCTCCACTTT,CASSSGTGTINSPLHF
few,TRBD2,TRBJ2-5,TRBV27,TGTGCCAGCAGCCCGATGGGACTAGATTATGAGCAGTACTTC,CASSPMGLDYEQYF
NA,NA,TRBJ2-7,TRBV28,TGTGCCAGCACCCTAGGTGTCCGGGACTACGAGCAGTACTTC,CASTLGVRDYEQYF
few,NA,TRBJ2-7,TRBV7-9,TGTGCCAGCATCCTAGACGGGTCCTACGAGCAGTACTTC,CASILDGSYEQYF
few,NA,TRBJ2-6,TRBV5-1,TGCGCCAGCAGCTACGGACTGGGTTCGGTCGAGGCCAACGTCCTGACTTTC,CASSYGLGSVEANVLTF
NA,TRBD1,TRBJ2-7,TRBV6-5,TGTGCCAGCAGTTACTCGATGGGACAGGGGATTTACGAGCAGTACTTC,CASSYSMGQGIYEQYF
NA,TRBD2,TRBJ2-5,TRBV7-8,TGTGCCAGCAGCTTAAGTCTAGCGGGGGACTTCCAAGAGACCCAGTACTTC,CASSLSLAGDFQETQYF
few,TRBD2,TRBJ2-1,TRBV11-2,TGTGCCAGCAGCCCTAGCGGGGGGCGGTACAATGAGCAGTTCTTC,CASSPSGGRYNEQFF
few,TRBD2,TRBJ2-3,TRBV5-1,TGCGCCAGTACCACTAGCGGGGCCACAGATACGCAGTATTTT,CASTTSGATDTQYF
NA,TRBD1,TRBJ2-7,TRBV4-2,TGTGCCAGCAGCCGGGGACAGGCGACCTACGAGCAGTACTTC,CASSRGQATYEQYF
NA,NA,TRBJ2-2,TRBV29-1,TGCAGCGTTGATACGGGGCCCGGGGAGCTGTTTTTT,CSVDTGPGELFF
NA,NA,TRBJ2-2,TRBV5-8,TGTGCCAGCAGCTTGGGTCTCGTGATCGGGGAGCTGTTTTTT,CASSLGLVIGELFF
NA,NA,TRBJ2-7,TRBV7-2,TGTGCCAGCAGCTTTAGGGACGGGGGCTCCTACGAGCAGTACTTC,CASSFRDGGSYEQYF
NA,NA,TRBJ2-1,TRBV7-9,TGTGCCGTGGGGGCTACTACGAGTAATGAGCAGTTCTTC,CAVGATTSNEQFF
few,TRBD2,TRBJ2-5,TRBV20-1,TGCAGTGCTAGAGACGGGACTAGCGGGAGGCAGACCCAGTACTTC,CSARDGTSGRQTQYF
many,NA,TRBJ2-7,TRBV7-2,TGTGCCAGCAGCGCTAACTCCTACGAGCAGTACTTC,CASSANSYEQYF
NA,NA,TRBJ2-1,TRBV24-1,TGTGCCACCAGTGGTTTAACGGGGGGCGGAGGTTGGATTTTCCCCTACAATGAGCAGTTCTTC,CATSGLTGGGGWIFPYNEQFF
few,NA,TRBJ2-1,TRBV12-5,TGTGCTAGTGGTTTGGTCCGAGGGGTGGATGAGCAGTTCTTC,CASGLVRGVDEQFF
NA,TRBD2,TRBJ2-5,TRBV3-1,TGTGCCAGCAGCCAGCGGACTAGCGGGGGGGGGATACAAGAGACCCAGTACTTC,CASSQRTSGGGIQETQYF
few,NA,TRBJ2-3,TRBV5-1,TGCGCCAGCAGCTTGGGGTCGGTAGATACGCAGTATTTT,CASSLGSVDTQYF
many,NA,TRBJ1-2,TRBV28,TGTGCCAGCAGTTTCCAGGCTAACTATGGCTACACCTTC,CASSFQANYGYTF
NA,TRBD1,TRBJ2-3,TRBV10-3,TGTGCCATCAGAATAGGACCACAGGGGGCGGATACGCAGTATTTT,CAIRIGPQGADTQYF